This TCR beta chain was found in a study of T cell changes during pregnancy in multiple sclerosis. The repertoire was sequenced with immunoSEQ multiplex PCR; TCRdb's copy has only in-frame clones and lacks some. This repertoire shows fewer than 100,000 clones, approximately 90% found once; its top ten account for under 2.5%. Sequencing used peripheral blood, obtained before pregnancy. This TCR was recovered from a female donor with multiple sclerosis, enrolled in a pregnancy study.

The CDR3 DNA sequence: TGTGCCAGCACCGGGGGGGCGAGACACAATGAGCAGTTCTTC. Protein product: CASTGGARHNEQFF. The V gene is TRBV2, the J gene TRBJ2-1; TRBD2 matches 8 bases. The CDR3 extends over 14 amino acids. J gave up 5 bases and V 7 bases, and 7 bases lay outside the gene matches. Per the germline V gene, CDR1 is SNHLY and CDR2 is FYNNEI.